A selection of T cell receptor beta chains follows, all from one sample in a study of shared clonotypes between healthy human individuals. The data were produced by immunoSEQ multiplex PCR, yet TCRdb's version contains in-frame clones alone and is incomplete. The sample yields over a million clones, around 76% seen once. The sequenced material came from memory CD4+ T cells sorted from blood. The receptors were sampled from a man aged 18 to 30 in good health. The CDR3 runs from the conserved cysteine through the conserved F or W. A D gene is named only where the DNA matches it firmly.

d_call,v_call,cdr3_aa
TRBD2,TRBV19,CASSIARRLAGGRAHTGELFF
.,TRBV30,CAWSVRPNTGELFF
.,TRBV20-1,CSATGYLEAFF
TRBD2,TRBV5-4,CASSQGLAGFTEQYF
.,TRBV6-1,CASSAKETQYF
.,TRBV5-1,CASSRGVGFNTEAFF
.,TRBV25-1,CASQGRETQYF
TRBD1,TRBV2,CAKGDRSGEQYF
.,TRBV28,CATHQRADTIYF
TRBD2,TRBV2,CASSELAGTGANVLTF
TRBD1,TRBV7-9,CASSPQDRAQYF
TRBD2,TRBV18,CASSPQRGSTDTQYF
.,TRBV2,CASSGNPGGEQFF
.,TRBV25-1,CASSEEGILGPQHF